This T cell receptor beta chain was retrieved from a study of identical twins. This CDR3 comprises 16 residues. The junction had 9 bases not matched to a gene; V was cut back by 6 bases and J by 5 bases. Germline V lookup: CDR1 MNHNS, CDR2 SASEGT. The authors used template switching to add a universal primer site and gave cDNA unique molecular identifiers. Each CDR3 protein is one row after TCRdb ran MiXCR on the 5' RACE reads. The table shows under 900,000 distinct CDR3 sequences, with about 20% occurring only once. Among all donors, each was a healthy Caucasian. This same sample was also taken into another study, of T cells expressing NK-cell markers. Turning to that study: Of eight sequenced donors, seven were HCMV-seropositive and one HCMV-seronegative. Similarly, these clonotypes led the CD3+CD56-NKG2C+ fraction as well in several donors.

The sequenced sample consisted of PBMCs. The chain joins TRBV6-1 to TRBJ2-7; 14 positions agree with TRBD2. This clonotype was sampled from a woman aged 18-35 years in good health. The CDR3 DNA is TGTGCCAGCAGGCGGACTAGCGGGAGGATTTCGGACGAGCAGTACTTC. Its protein is CASRRTSGRISDEQYF.